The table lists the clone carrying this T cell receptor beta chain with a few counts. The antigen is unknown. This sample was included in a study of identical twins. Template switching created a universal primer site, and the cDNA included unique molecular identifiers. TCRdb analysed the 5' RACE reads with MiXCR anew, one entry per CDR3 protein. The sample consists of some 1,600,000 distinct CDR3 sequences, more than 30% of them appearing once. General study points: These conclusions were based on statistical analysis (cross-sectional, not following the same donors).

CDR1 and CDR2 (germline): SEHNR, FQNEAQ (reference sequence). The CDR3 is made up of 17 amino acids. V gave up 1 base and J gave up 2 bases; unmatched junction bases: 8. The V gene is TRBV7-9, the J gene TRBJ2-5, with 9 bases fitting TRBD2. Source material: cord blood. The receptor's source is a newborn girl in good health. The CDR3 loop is CASSLERLAGLQETQYF. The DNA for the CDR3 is TGTGCCAGCAGCTTAGAACGGCTAGCGGGACTACAAGAGACCCAGTACTTC.